This entry features one TCR beta chain sequence. A few counts support this clonotype. Its antigen has not been determined. Within one base of it there is no much larger clone, and no base qualities were kept. The CDR3 spans 13 residues, from the cysteine through the phenylalanine. Only CDR3 DNA is held: 39 bases, read in frame from base 1. From the germline V gene, CDR1 is MNHEY and CDR2 is SVGEGT. Trimming at the junction amounts to 6 bases on V and 4 bases on J, and the germline ends lie 12 bases apart. TCR beta CDR3 regions were amplified from RNA transcripts. The first round of RT-PCR for the TCR CDR3 was performed with the HTBI primer set and the Qiagen OneStep RT-PCR kit. The libraries were constructed in a second round of multiplex PCR and then size-selected and purified. Paired-end sequencing of the libraries was performed with 100 bp reads on an Illumina HiSeq2000. The original methods were these. SOAPnuke was used to process the raw data, with reads discarded if the reads contained adapters or uncalled bases, had a mean Phred below 15, or lacked an exact constant-primer or identifier match. High-quality paired reads were merged using COPE v1.2.5, and each unique nucleotide sequence was defined as a clonotype. Clonotypes were aligned to IMGT TRBV, TRBD and TRBJ reference segments using MiTCR v1.1. The analysis included only V-J combinations with a frequency above 0.0001, which together covered over 98% of the repertoires. The TCS score was defined as the ratio of F50 (clonal expansion) to E x V (chaos), calculated using BLOSUM62-based TCRdist between CDR3 peptides within each V-J. Welch's t-statistics and random forest reduced roughly 500 V-J features to 10 to 15, which were used in a naive Bayes classifier (R e1071). TCRdb reprocessed the public reads (quality trimming at Q25 with fastp, clone calling with MiXCR) and kept in-frame beta chains. For every CDR3 protein sequence, its rows merge into one entry that carries the most common genes and DNA. These V and J calls rely on TCRdb rather than the paper's analysis. The sample table records 480,000 or so distinct CDR3 sequences; around 14% of these occur just once. The ten most abundant clones make up 17% of the sample.

This specimen belongs to a study of T cells in Graves' hyperthyroidism and ophthalmopathy (dated by TCRdb to about 2019). With regard to the full study: Peripheral blood samples were taken at the time of initial diagnosis, prior to any treatment. To identify TCR V-J signatures that set the groups apart, the researchers used a discovery cohort of about a hundred patients, made up of under 50 with Graves' ophthalmopathy and some 58 with stable Graves' hyperthyroidism. Prospective prediction of ophthalmopathy was tested in an independent validation cohort of approximately 19 hyperthyroidism patients and some 17 patients who later progressed to ophthalmopathy. The 100 or so discovery patients were randomly split 7:3 into training and test sets. The study also compared thyroid tissue and blood T-cell repertoires from about six Graves' hyperthyroidism patients. Following sampling, methimazole starting at 30 mg daily was given to hyperthyroidism patients, and high-dose intravenous methylprednisolone was given to ophthalmopathy patients. The paper describes TCR Vbeta CDR3 sequencing of 135 peripheral blood samples, made up of 43 ophthalmopathy patients, 70 to 75 hyperthyroidism patients and 17 progressor patients.

A patient counted as having stable Graves' hyperthyroidism if no progression to ophthalmopathy occurred over 18 months of follow-up. Hyperthyroidism patients were newly diagnosed, had a disease duration of under 2 months, and were aged 18 to 65 years. Any patient with an uncontrolled infection, another autoimmune disease, pregnancy or lactation was excluded. Diagnoses relied on clinical symptoms, serum thyroxine and TRAb, thyroid ultrasound and orbital computed tomography. PBMCs were isolated from approximately 10 ml of fresh peripheral blood by Ficoll-Paque density gradient centrifugation. Trizol reagent was used to extract total RNA, and RNA quality was then checked on an Agilent 2100 Bioanalyzer. Points the paper makes about the study in general: No statistical method was used to set the sample size in advance, and investigators knew the group allocation. Most expanded thyroid clonotypes (frequency above 0.001) were also found in blood, which suggests that blood repertoires may mirror thyroid immune responses. A model built on a 13 V-J signature distinguished ophthalmopathy from stable hyperthyroidism, reaching roughly 88% sensitivity and around 81% specificity in cross-validation and 80%/75% in testing. In validation, the model predicted progression to ophthalmopathy a median of roughly 6.1 months before onset, with roughly 70% sensitivity and 72.22% specificity.

The sample comprised blood. The TCR was taken from a woman between 18 and 29 years old with Graves' hyperthyroidism. The sequence joins TRBV6-2 or TRBV6-3 to TRBJ1-1; no D gene is confidently identified. The nucleotide sequence reads as follows: TGTGCCAGCAGGGACCGACTTTTCACTGAAGCTTTCTTT. The translation is CASRDRLFTEAFF.